A few counts support the clone carrying this T cell receptor (beta chain). Its cognate antigen is unknown. The entry originates in a study of early T cells in non-severe SARS-CoV-2 infection. Study summary: The chains were unpaired, and the sequenced material was bulk RNA from unsorted whole blood. General study findings and limits: CD4 and private specificities were missed by VDJdb matching, which favored anti-spike CD8 responses.

The TCR library protocol attached unique molecular identifiers to the individual cDNA molecules. TCRdb re-analysed the 5' RACE reads in MiXCR, keeping a single row per CDR3 protein. The data show some 110,000 distinct CDR3 sequences, more than 12% seen once. The receptor was derived from an adult who was a healthcare worker with PCR-confirmed SARS-CoV-2 infection or an uninfected control (not recorded which). Input material: whole blood.

The CDR3 DNA reads as TGTGCCAGCAGCTTAGATGACTCCCTCCCCCTCCACTTT. This sequence encodes CASSLDDSLPLHF. V usage is TRBV7-2 and J usage is TRBJ1-6; D gene unclear. The CDR3 is made up of 13 amino acids. V gave up 1 base and J gave up 13 bases, with 11 bases separating them. Germline CDR1 and CDR2: SGHTA and FQGNSA.